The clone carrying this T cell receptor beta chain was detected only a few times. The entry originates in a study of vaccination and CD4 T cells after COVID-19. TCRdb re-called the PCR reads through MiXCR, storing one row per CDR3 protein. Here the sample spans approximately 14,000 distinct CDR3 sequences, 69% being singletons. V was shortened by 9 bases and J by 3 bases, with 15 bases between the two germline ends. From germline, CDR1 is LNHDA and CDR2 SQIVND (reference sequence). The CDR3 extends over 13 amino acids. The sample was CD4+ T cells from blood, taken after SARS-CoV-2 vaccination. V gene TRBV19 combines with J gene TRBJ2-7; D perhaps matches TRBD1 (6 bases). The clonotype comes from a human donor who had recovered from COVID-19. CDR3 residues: CARGKDRLYEQYF. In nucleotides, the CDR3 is TGTGCCAGAGGCAAGGACAGACTCTACGAGCAGTACTTC.